This passage covers 12 T cell receptor beta chains from one sample sequenced in a study of CD8 T cells in ankylosing spondylitis. Study-level points and caveats: Blood from ankylosing spondylitis patients appeared to carry a characteristic roughly eight-variant TCR beta motif.

The antigens for these receptors are not known. Each CDR3 protein is one row after TCRdb ran MiXCR on the 5' RACE reads. Seen here are over 400,000 distinct CDR3 sequences, roughly a quarter observed once, and the top ten hold 0.89%. The sample was blood, either unsorted or a sorted T cell fraction (not recorded which). Receptors originate from a male donor with ankylosing spondylitis.

This clonotype was observed a few times. The CDR3, as DNA: TGTGCCACCAGTGACCAGACAGAATATCAGTACTTC. Its translation: CATSDQTEYQYF. V is TRBV24-1 and J is TRBJ2-7; D is possibly TRBD1 (5 bases). Germline CDR1 KGHDR, CDR2 SFDVKD. Trimming took off 4 bases at V and 10 bases at J, with 13 bases between the two ends. The CDR3 sequence is 12 residues long.

The chain joins TRBV7-8 to TRBJ1-2; TRBD1 might be the D (6 bases). The CDR3 sequence is 18 residues long. V gave up 5 bases and J gave up 5 bases, with 27 bases separating them. Germline V lookup: CDR1 SGHVS, CDR2 FQNEAQ. The CDR3 here is CASSILPGTGKVKYGYTF. Here the CDR3 DNA reads TGTGCCAGCAGCATCCTTCCCGGAACAGGGAAAGTCAAATATGGCTACACCTTC.

This clonotype was observed a few times. The V and J genes are TRBV24-1 and TRBJ2-7, with D tentatively TRBD2 (5 bases). The CDR3 covers 13 residues. Germline CDR1 is KGHDR and CDR2 is SFDVKD. V dropped 1 base and J dropped 5 bases, with 8 bases sitting between them. The CDR3 DNA follows: TGTGCCACCAGTGATTTCCCCGGGGACGAGCAGTACTTC. This translates into CATSDFPGDEQYF.

This clonotype turned up a few times. The junction departs from germline at one end; a sequencing error may be responsible. This chain uses TRBV15 with TRBJ2-1; 11 nucleotides agree with TRBD2. The CDR3 has 16 residues. CDR1 and CDR2 (germline): LNHNV, YYDKDF (reference sequence). The CDR3 protein is CPTSSQTSGSYNEQFF. In nucleotides, the CDR3 is TGTCCCACCAGCAGTCAAACTAGCGGGAGTTACAATGAGCAGTTCTTC.

The table lists this clonotype with a few counts. The chain combines TRBV7-2 with TRBJ2-1; D may be TRBD2 (6 bases). Germline CDR1 and CDR2: SGHTA and FQGNSA. The CDR3 loop spans 14 amino acids. The V end was cut by 5 bases, the J end by 7 bases, with 15 bases between. The CDR3 is CASSLSGLGNEQFF. The CDR3, as DNA: TGTGCCAGCAGCCTGAGCGGGTTAGGGAATGAGCAGTTCTTC.

The rearrangement links TRBV7-2 to TRBJ1-2; D ambiguous. This CDR3 is 12 amino acids long. Germline V gene data show CDR1 as SGHTA and CDR2 as FQGNSA. V dropped 2 bases and J dropped 6 bases, with 7 bases sitting between them. Here the CDR3 reads CASSLRGNGYTF. In nucleotides, the CDR3 is TGTGCCAGCAGCTTACGTGGGAATGGCTACACCTTC.

There are a few counts of this clonotype. The chain has TRBV5-1 and TRBJ2-7, with a weak D call TRBD1 (7 bases). CDR1 and CDR2 (germline): SGHRS, YFSETQ. This CDR3 is built from 15 residues. V was shortened by 3 bases and J by 7 bases, with 20 bases between the two germline ends. CDR3 sequence (DNA): TGCGCCAGCAGCTCTGCCGGGACAGAGGGGAGGGAGCAGTACTTC. It yields the protein CASSSAGTEGREQYF.

This clonotype was observed a few times. The V and J genes are TRBV11-2 and TRBJ1-1; perhaps TRBD1 as D (6 bases). The CDR3 has 15 amino acids. Germline loops: CDR1 SGHAT, CDR2 FQNNGV. V dropped 5 bases and J dropped 1 base, with 14 bases sitting between them. This CDR3 reads CASSPRGQRNTEAFF. The CDR3 DNA is TGTGCCAGCAGCCCACGGGGACAAAGGAACACTGAAGCTTTCTTT. Full variable domain (rest looked up from reference TRBV11-2 and TRBJ1-1): EAGVAQSPRYKIIEKRQSVAFWCNPISGHATLYWYQQILGQGPKLLIQFQNNGVVDDSQLPKDRFSAERLKGVDSTLKIQPAKLEDSAVYLCASSPRGQRNTEAFFGQGTRLTVV.

The CDR3 DNA reads TGTGCCAGCAGCCTAGGGACAGACCGTGATCCTTTCTTT. Translating gives CASSLGTDRDPFF. The V gene is TRBV7-9, the J gene TRBJ1-1; 7 nucleotides agree with TRBD1. This CDR3 comprises 13 residues. Germline V gene data show CDR1 as SEHNR and CDR2 as FQNEAQ (reference sequence). The ends lost 5 bases at V and 12 bases at J; junction bases unmatched: 12.

The chain is built from TRBV11-2 and TRBJ2-2; D tentatively fits TRBD1 or TRBD2 (5 bases each). From germline, CDR1 is SGHAT and CDR2 FQNNGV. The V and J ends lost 2 bases and 3 bases respectively, with 13 bases between them. The CDR3 spans 16 residues. The CDR3 sequence is CASSLRGVLDTGELFF. The CDR3 DNA reads as TGTGCCAGCAGCTTACGAGGGGTCCTTGACACCGGGGAGCTGTTTTTT. Based on the CDR3 plus reference TRBV11-2 and TRBJ2-2, the full variable domain is EAGVAQSPRYKIIEKRQSVAFWCNPISGHATLYWYQQILGQGPKLLIQFQNNGVVDDSQLPKDRFSAERLKGVDSTLKIQPAKLEDSAVYLCASSLRGVLDTGELFFGEGSRLTVL.

This clonotype was seen a few times. This chain connects TRBV7-9 to TRBJ1-1, with 8 positions matching TRBD1. The CDR3 covers 15 residues. J gave up 4 bases and V 6 bases, and 10 bases lay outside the gene matches. Per germline, CDR1 SEHNR and CDR2 FQNEAQ (reference sequence). This CDR3 is CASRSGQGLSTEAFF. DNA of the CDR3: TGTGCCAGCAGATCTGGACAGGGATTGAGCACTGAAGCTTTCTTT.

DNA of the CDR3: TGTGCCAGCAGCTCAGCGCCGAAGACCCAGTACTTC. Its protein product is CASSSAPKTQYF. J is TRBJ2-5 and V is TRBV5-6; D is uncertain. Germline V gene sequence: CDR1 SGHDT, CDR2 YYEEEE. V lost 3 bases, J lost 6 bases, and 9 bases lay in between. The CDR3 spans 12 residues.